A single sample is the source of the 32 T cell receptor beta chains below, sequenced in a study of blood T cell repertoires in COVID-19. TCRdb's copy holds only in-frame clones and misses some; the assay was immunoSEQ multiplex PCR. Seen here are about 210,000 clones, 70% to 90% observed once, and the top ten hold about 7.3%. The sample comprised peripheral blood. The receptors come from a woman between 50 and 59 years old with active or convalescent COVID-19.

This clone was counted once. The V call is TRBV28, the J call TRBJ1-2, with D possibly being TRBD1 (5 bases). This CDR3 is 16 amino acids long. V lost 5 bases and J lost 3, with 19 bases in between. Looked up from germline, CDR1 is MDHEN and CDR2 is SYDVKM. CDR3 in amino acids: CASSPRAIAGHYGYTF. The CDR3, as DNA: TGTGCCAGCAGTCCCCGTGCGATAGCAGGGCACTATGGCTACACCTTC.

The chain couples TRBV25-1 to TRBJ2-3, with TRBD1 matching 7 bases. This CDR3 has 14 amino acids. V gave up 3 bases and J gave up 2 bases; unmatched junction bases: 2. The germline CDR1 and CDR2 sequences are MGHDK and SYGVNS. The CDR3 region is CASSEGTATDTQYF. The CDR3 bases are TGTGCCAGCAGTGAGGGGACAGCCACAGATACGCAGTATTTT.

V gene TRBV18 combines with J gene TRBJ2-2; maybe TRBD1 (6 bases). The CDR3 length is 14 residues. V dropped 6 bases and J dropped 4 bases, with 12 bases sitting between them. Germline V gives CDR1 KGHSH, CDR2 LQKENI. This chain's CDR3 is CASSLGRGTGELFF. The DNA for the CDR3 is TGTGCCAGCTCCCTCGGCAGGGGCACCGGGGAGCTGTTTTTT.

The chain couples TRBV7-9 to TRBJ2-5; 7 nucleotides agree with TRBD2. Germline V gene data show CDR1 as SEHNR and CDR2 as FQNEAQ (reference sequence). Trimming at V came to 2 bases and at J to 7 bases, leaving 13 bases not matched to a gene. CDR3 length: 16 residues. The CDR3 loop is CASSLSRTSGIRTQYF. The CDR3 bases are TGTGCCAGCAGCTTAAGTAGGACTAGTGGGATCCGGACCCAGTACTTC.

This clone was seen a single time. The chain is built from TRBV2 and TRBJ1-3; maybe TRBD1 (6 bases). This CDR3 comprises 15 residues. Germline V gene sequence: CDR1 SNHLY, CDR2 FYNNEI. Trimming left V 5 bases short and J 0 bases short, with 11 bases between. The CDR3 nucleotides read TGTGCCAGCAGTCTGGACAGTAGCTCTGGAAACACCATATATTTT. Translated: CASSLDSSSGNTIYF. The full variable domain, in which reference TRBV2 and TRBJ1-3 provide the parts outside the CDR3, is EPEVTQTPSHQVTQMGQEVILRCVPISNHLYFYWYRQILGQKVEFLVSFYNNEISEKSEIFDDQFSVERPDGSNFTLKIRSTKLEDSAMYFCASSLDSSSGNTIYFGEGSWLTVV.

The CDR3 sequence: CASDPHRGTEAFF. The CDR3 region has the DNA TGTGCCAGCGACCCTCACAGGGGCACTGAAGCTTTCTTT. The J gene is TRBJ1-1, the V gene TRBV6-5; TRBD1 matches 7 bases. This CDR3 is 13 amino acids long. Germline V gene lookup returns CDR1 MNHEY and CDR2 SVGAGI. V lost 8 bases and J lost 4; bases outside the gene matches: 7.

This clone occurred a few times. The CDR3 region is CASSIGQGREAFF. The CDR3 nucleotides read TGCGCCAGCAGCATAGGGCAGGGCCGTGAAGCTTTCTTT. The chain joins TRBV5-1 to TRBJ1-1; D perhaps matches TRBD1 (5 bases). This CDR3 contains 13 residues. Deletions cut 4 bases from V and 7 bases from J, with 14 bases between. The germline gives CDR1 SGHRS, CDR2 YFSETQ.

The J gene is TRBJ2-7, the V gene TRBV7-9, with a weak D call TRBD2 (11 bases). The germline V gene has CDR1 SEHNR and CDR2 FQNEAQ (reference sequence). The CDR3 is 18 residues long. With 5 bases removed from V and 0 bases from J, the gap between germline ends came to 23 bases. The CDR3 reads CASSPGQGTSGPSYEQYF. CDR3 sequence (DNA): TGTGCCAGCAGCCCGGGACAGGGGACTAGCGGACCCTCCTACGAGCAGTACTTC.

The chain uses TRBV2 and TRBJ2-5; 9 nucleotides align to TRBD2. The CDR3 runs 17 residues. CDR1 and CDR2 from the germline V gene are SNHLY and FYNNEI. The ends lost 6 bases at V and 5 bases at J; junction bases unmatched: 16. CDR3 loop: CASRPPGSSGGPETQYF. CDR3 bases: TGTGCCAGCAGGCCCCCGGGATCAAGCGGGGGGCCGGAGACCCAGTACTTC.

A few counts support this clone. The V gene is TRBV6-6, the J gene TRBJ1-6, with D possibly being TRBD1 (5 bases). The V and J ends lost 6 bases and 5 bases respectively, with 17 bases between them. The germline V gene encodes CDR1 MNHNY and CDR2 SVGAGI (reference sequence). The CDR3 extends over 16 amino acids. The CDR3 loop reads CASSGPGGLDNSPLHF. The CDR3 bases are TGTGCCAGCAGCGGACCTGGGGGGTTGGATAATTCACCCCTCCACTTT.

This clone is a singleton in its sample. This chain links TRBV28 with TRBJ2-7; TRBD2 might be the D (5 bases). V lost 4 bases and J 2 bases, leaving 12 bases between the germline ends. CDR1 and CDR2 from the germline V gene are MDHEN and SYDVKM. The CDR3 runs 14 residues. The CDR3 spells CASSSAGPPYEQYF. In nucleotides, the CDR3 is TGTGCCAGCAGTTCCGCGGGCCCACCCTACGAGCAGTACTTC.

This clone was recorded a few times. The chain is built from TRBV3-1 (or the pseudogene TRBV3-2) and TRBJ2-7, with D perhaps TRBD2 (5 bases). The CDR3 totals 15 residues. Germline CDR1 is LGHDT and CDR2 is YNNKEL (reference sequence). Deletions cut 1 base from V and 3 bases from J, with 13 bases between. CDR3 region: CASSQGLGVLYEQYV. The CDR3 DNA reads TGTGCCAGCAGCCAAGGACTCGGGGTCCTCTACGAGCAGTACGTC.

V and J are TRBV2 and TRBJ2-1; 10 bases map to TRBD2. The CDR3 runs 13 residues. V was pared by 8 bases and J by 10 bases, with 8 bases of the junction left unmatched. Germline V lookup: CDR1 SNHLY, CDR2 FYNNEI. CDR3 amino acids: CASESGRGLEQFF. CDR3 DNA sequence: TGTGCCAGCGAGAGCGGGAGGGGCTTGGAGCAGTTCTTC.

J is TRBJ1-4 and V is TRBV10-1; D unclear. The CDR3 contains 15 residues. Germline CDR1 and CDR2: WNHNN and SYGVQD (reference sequence). Trimming shortened V by 0 bases and J by 8 bases, and 13 bases separated the two germline ends. The CDR3 protein is CASSESTAAGEKLFF. The CDR3 DNA reads as TGCGCCAGCAGTGAGTCGACGGCGGCGGGAGAAAAACTGTTTTTT.

The CDR3 DNA is TGTGCCAGCAGAAACCTCCGGGACAGTAATGGCTACACCTTC. Residues: CASRNLRDSNGYTF. The J gene is TRBJ1-2, the V gene TRBV6-5; 7 positions match TRBD1. Germline CDR1 MNHEY, CDR2 SVGAGI. This CDR3 region has 14 residues. Germline trimming cut 6 bases from V and 6 bases from J; bases unmatched to any gene: 10.

The chain uses TRBV6-1 and TRBJ1-2; the match to TRBD1 covers 8 bases. CDR1 is MNHNS, CDR2 SASEGT, per germline. J lost 5 bases, V lost 0 bases, and 5 bases had no gene match. CDR3 size: 15 residues. CDR3 nucleotide sequence: TGTGCCAGCAGTGAAGCGACAGGGGCAGAGTATGGCTACACCTTC. Residues: CASSEATGAEYGYTF.

The chain links TRBV24-1 to TRBJ1-2; 7 nucleotides line up with TRBD1. The CDR3 totals 15 residues. The germline V gene encodes CDR1 KGHDR and CDR2 SFDVKD. Losses at the gene ends were 3 bases for V and 6 bases for J; bases not matched to a gene: 9. The CDR3, as DNA: TGTGCCACCAGTGATACCACCGGGACAGCTCATGGCTACACCTTC. This gives the protein CATSDTTGTAHGYTF.

V usage is TRBV4-1 and J usage is TRBJ1-2, with 11 bases fitting TRBD1. Per the germline V gene, CDR1 is MGHRA and CDR2 is YSYEKL. There are 18 residues in the CDR3. Unmatched junction bases numbered 8, after V lost 1 base and J lost 1 base. The CDR3 bases are TGCGCCAGCAGCCAAGGAAGGGGACAGGGGGACTTTAACTATGGCTACACCTTC. This gives the protein CASSQGRGQGDFNYGYTF.

V gene TRBV7-9 combines with J gene TRBJ2-1; 8 positions match TRBD1. The V segment lost 5 bases and the J segment 2 bases; nucleotides outside the gene matches: 5. CDR1 is SEHNR, CDR2 FQNEAQ, per germline (reference sequence). The CDR3 runs 15 residues. The DNA for the CDR3 is TGTGCCAGCAGCGCCGACAGGGGCACCTACAATGAGCAGTTCTTC. Translated: CASSADRGTYNEQFF.

The chain recombines TRBV28 with TRBJ1-5; D may be TRBD1 (5 bases). In germline, CDR1 is MDHEN, CDR2 SYDVKM. The CDR3 covers 14 residues. Between the trimmed V and J ends, which lost 8 bases and 4 bases, there was a span of 15 bases. CDR3 protein: CASRLVGGNQPQHF. Written as DNA, the CDR3 is TGTGCCAGCCGTCTCGTGGGGGGTAATCAGCCCCAGCATTTT.

This chain uses TRBV7-9 with TRBJ1-2; D remains ambiguous. Germline V gives CDR1 SEHNR, CDR2 FQNEAQ (reference sequence). The CDR3 loop spans 16 amino acids. V was clipped by 4 bases and J by 8 bases, with 23 bases between them. The CDR3 spells CASSSPRDIPDMGYTF. The CDR3 nucleotides are TGTGCCAGCAGCTCCCCGAGAGACATCCCCGACATGGGCTACACCTTC.

This clone was found once. The chain carries TRBV7-2 and TRBJ1-5; D ambiguous. In germline, CDR1 is SGHTA, CDR2 FQGNSA. The CDR3 has 16 residues. Trimming removed 5 bases from V and 0 bases from J, with 14 bases in between. The CDR3 here is CASSPPGGFSNQPQHF. In DNA form, the CDR3 reads TGTGCCAGCAGCCCCCCCGGAGGGTTTAGCAATCAGCCCCAGCATTTT.

The CDR3 DNA reads TGTGCCAGCAAGCGGGAGGGCCGGAGCGGGGAGCTGTTTTTT. It yields the protein CASKREGRSGELFF. The chain recombines TRBV2 with TRBJ2-2; 10 nucleotides agree with TRBD2. The CDR3 contains 14 residues. The trim removed 7 bases at V and 7 bases at J, leaving 6 bases unmatched. Germline V gene data show CDR1 as SNHLY and CDR2 as FYNNEI.

This clone was seen more than once but under ten times. V usage is TRBV5-1 and J usage is TRBJ1-5, with D unclear. CDR3 length: 13 residues. Germline V gene data show CDR1 as SGHRS and CDR2 as YFSETQ. Trimming shortened V by 1 base and J by 6 bases, and 8 bases separated the two germline ends. This chain's CDR3 is CASSLFRGQPQHF. The CDR3 DNA is TGCGCCAGCAGCTTGTTTCGGGGTCAGCCCCAGCATTTT. Based on the CDR3 plus reference TRBV5-1 and TRBJ1-5, the full variable domain is KAGVTQTPRYLIKTRGQQVTLSCSPISGHRSVSWYQQTPGQGLQFLFEYFSETQRNKGNFPGRFSGRQFSNSRSEMNVSTLELGDSALYLCASSLFRGQPQHFGDGTRLSIL.

The chain has TRBV6-6 and TRBJ2-3; 8 bases map to TRBD2. Germline V gives CDR1 MNHNY, CDR2 SVGAGI (reference sequence). Trimming cost V 5 bases and J 6 bases; bases outside gene matches: 13. The CDR3 spans 16 residues. CDR3 region: CASSPGGLGASDTQYF. The CDR3 nucleotides are TGTGCCAGCAGTCCGGGGGGACTAGGGGCCTCCGATACGCAGTATTTT.

This rearrangement joins TRBV6-5 to TRBJ1-1; 7 bases are shared with TRBD1. The V gene's germline CDR1 is MNHEY and CDR2 SVGAGI. The CDR3 runs 15 residues. With 6 bases clipped from V and 0 bases from J, the junction kept 7 bases outside the gene matches. The CDR3 loop reads CASRTEGALNTEAFF. CDR3 sequence (DNA): TGTGCCAGCAGGACGGAGGGGGCACTGAACACTGAAGCTTTCTTT.

The chain couples TRBV9 to TRBJ2-3; D is undetermined. Germline V gives CDR1 SGDLS, CDR2 YYNGEE. The CDR3 consists of 14 residues. The V end lost 0 bases, the J end lost 4 bases, and 9 bases lay between the germline ends. This CDR3 is CASSVGARSDTQYF. In DNA form, the CDR3 reads TGTGCCAGCAGCGTAGGGGCACGATCAGATACGCAGTATTTT.

This chain joins TRBV11-2 and TRBJ1-3; tentatively, D is TRBD1 (6 bases). Trimming took off 5 bases at V and 0 bases at J, with 11 bases between the two ends. The CDR3 covers 15 residues. From germline, CDR1 is SGHAT and CDR2 FQNNGV. CDR3 DNA: TGTGCCAGCAGCCGAACAGGGCACTCTGGAAACACCATATATTTT. Translated: CASSRTGHSGNTIYF.

This clone was detected once. V gene TRBV5-8 combines with J gene TRBJ1-6; D is unresolved. Deletions cut 4 bases from V and 15 bases from J, with 14 bases between. Germline CDR1 reads SGHTS; CDR2 reads YDEGEE. The CDR3 is 12 residues long. CDR3 bases: TGTGCCAGCAGCCGCGACATGTATCTCCTCCACTTT. It codes for CASSRDMYLLHF.

V and J are TRBV4-1 and TRBJ2-4; 9 positions agree with TRBD1. This CDR3 spans 16 amino acids. Germline V gene lookup returns CDR1 MGHRA and CDR2 YSYEKL. V lost 3 bases to trimming and J lost 5 bases; unmatched junction nucleotides: 8. CDR3 sequence (DNA): TGCGCCAGCAGCCATAGGGGTCGGGACAGGGAAAACATTCAGTACTTC. It yields the protein CASSHRGRDRENIQYF.

Note on this clone: This same CDR3 is encoded by further DNA sequences in the sample. The chain uses TRBV18 and TRBJ2-5; D may be TRBD2 (5 bases). Trimming left V 1 base short and J 4 bases short, with 10 bases between. Germline loops: CDR1 KGHSH, CDR2 LQKENI. The CDR3 length is 14 residues. The CDR3 here is CASSPLASGETQYF. The CDR3 DNA follows: TGTGCCAGCTCACCACTAGCGTCTGGAGAGACCCAGTACTTC. Variable domain in full (rest from reference TRBV18 and TRBJ2-5): NAGVMQNPRHLVRRRGQEARLRCSPMKGHSHVYWYRQLPEEGLKFMVYLQKENIIDESGMPKERFSAEFPKEGPSILRIQQVVRGDSAAYFCASSPLASGETQYFGPGTRLLVL.

DNA for the CDR3: TGTGCCAGCAGCAAAACCGGGACAGGGGGTTTGTCTTTCTTT. Protein: CASSKTGTGGLSFF. This chain links TRBV28 with TRBJ1-1; the match to TRBD1 covers 11 bases. Germline V gives CDR1 MDHEN, CDR2 SYDVKM. Trimming removed 6 bases from V and 12 bases from J; junction bases left unmatched: 12. The CDR3 is 14 residues long.